This T cell receptor beta chain comes out of a study of T-cell reconstitution after alpha-beta-depleted transplantation in children. Findings and limits, study-wide: The main origin of T-cell counts and diversity one year after transplant was newly produced T cells.

Unique molecular identifiers were incorporated into the prepared TCRbeta library. TCRdb passed the PCR reads through MiXCR, listing each CDR3 protein once. The sample holds some 300,000 distinct CDR3 sequences, around 7.1% seen once. This clonotype has ten or more counts. The antigen is not known. V was cut by 0 bases and J by 10 bases, with 18 bases left in between. In germline, CDR1 is LGHNA, CDR2 YSLEER. This CDR3 is 15 amino acids long. Specimen: peripheral blood, collected 360 days after TCRalphabeta/CD19-depleted stem cell transplant. The origin of this receptor is a female patient younger than 10 who had a stem cell transplant for Fanconi anemia, so the T cells may come from the graft donor. V is TRBV4-3 and J is TRBJ1-1; D not certain. The CDR3 region is CASSQDGIRAAGAFF. The DNA for the CDR3 is TGCGCCAGCAGCCAAGATGGGATCCGAGCCGCCGGAGCTTTCTTT.